This T cell receptor beta chain was profiled in a study of control samples from healthy donors and cancer patients. Method: immunoSEQ multiplex PCR; TCRdb's copy keeps in-frame clones and lacks some. This table has 120,000 to 150,000 clones, more than 85% appearing once. The CDR3 has 18 amino acids. Germline V gives CDR1 SEHNR, CDR2 FQNEAQ (reference sequence). Trimming at V came to 0 bases and at J to 7 bases, leaving 15 bases not matched to a gene. The V and J genes are TRBV7-9 and TRBJ1-2; TRBD1 aligns across 9 bases. The sequence came from a man aged 25-45 years in good health. The specimen sequenced was blood. CDR3 residues: CASSLAFHTALGQGGYTF. CDR3 bases: TGTGCCAGCAGCTTAGCGTTCCACACAGCATTGGGACAGGGTGGCTACACCTTC.